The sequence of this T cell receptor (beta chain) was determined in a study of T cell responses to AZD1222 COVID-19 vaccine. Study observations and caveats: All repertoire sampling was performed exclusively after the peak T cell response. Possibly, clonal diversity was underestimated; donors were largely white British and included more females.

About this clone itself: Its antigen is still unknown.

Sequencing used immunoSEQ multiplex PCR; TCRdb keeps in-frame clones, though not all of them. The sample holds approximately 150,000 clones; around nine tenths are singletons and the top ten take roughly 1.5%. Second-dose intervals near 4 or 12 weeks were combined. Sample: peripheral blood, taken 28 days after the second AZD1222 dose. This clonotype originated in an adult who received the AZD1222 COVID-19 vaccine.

The CDR3 region has the DNA TGTGCCAGCAGCCAACGACCGGGTCACGTTTTCTTT. Translation gives CASSQRPGHVFF. V and J are TRBV3-1 (or the pseudogene TRBV3-2) and TRBJ1-1; no firm D call. Germline V gene lookup returns CDR1 LGHDT and CDR2 YNNKEL (reference sequence). The CDR3 covers 12 residues. Between the trimmed V and J ends, which lost 2 bases and 13 bases, there was a span of 14 bases.